Each of the 5 T cell receptor beta chains below was sequenced from the same sample in a study of T cells after posttransplantation cyclophosphamide. Control samples came 1 year after myeloablative marrow transplants with methotrexate plus calcineurin inhibitor. Using immunoSEQ multiplex PCR, the repertoire was profiled, and TCRdb retains in-frame clones only, with some absent. The table lists more than 9,500 clones, around 80% of them singletons. The source was PBMCs, collected 367 days after allogeneic stem cell transplant with calcineurin inhibitor and methotrexate. Receptor source: a young adult male patient who received an allogeneic stem cell transplant from an unrelated donor, was CMV-positive, and had acute GVHD only. These T cells may partly come from the graft donor.

The DNA for the CDR3 is TGTGCCACCAGCAGAGAGACAGCGACTGAAGCTTTCTTT. It encodes CATSRETATEAFF. This rearrangement joins TRBV15 to TRBJ1-1, with D possibly TRBD1 on 5 matching bases. The CDR3 contains 13 residues. Germline CDR1 is LNHNV and CDR2 is YYDKDF (reference sequence). V was clipped by 0 bases and J by 5 bases, with 7 bases between them.

This chain links TRBV11-2 with TRBJ1-6; 7 bases line up with TRBD1. This CDR3 comprises 15 residues. Trimming at V came to 6 bases and at J to 7 bases, leaving 9 bases not matched to a gene. Germline V gene lookup returns CDR1 SGHAT and CDR2 FQNNGV. This CDR3 is CASRVPGQKNSPLHF. Here the CDR3 DNA reads TGTGCCAGCAGAGTACCGGGACAGAAAAATTCACCCCTCCACTTT. The whole variable domain, filled in from reference TRBV11-2 and TRBJ1-6, reads EAGVAQSPRYKIIEKRQSVAFWCNPISGHATLYWYQQILGQGPKLLIQFQNNGVVDDSQLPKDRFSAERLKGVDSTLKIQPAKLEDSAVYLCASRVPGQKNSPLHFGNGTRLTVT.

The count of this clone is one. The gene calls are TRBV19 and TRBJ1-1; 7 bases match TRBD1. This CDR3 region has 15 residues. The junction had 6 bases not matched to a gene; V was cut back by 5 bases and J by 0 bases. The V gene's germline CDR1 is LNHDA and CDR2 SQIVND (reference sequence). CDR3 sequence reads: CASSVLQGMNTEAFF. In nucleotides, the CDR3 is TGTGCCAGTAGTGTCCTACAGGGGATGAACACTGAAGCTTTCTTT.

This clone was observed a handful of times. J is TRBJ2-7 and V is TRBV4-3, with 8 bases lining up with TRBD2. There are 15 residues in the CDR3. Germline CDR1 is LGHNA and CDR2 is YSLEER. V lost 3 bases and J lost 2; bases outside the gene matches: 6. The CDR3 coding sequence is TGCGCCAGCAGCCACGCAGCGGGGGCGACCTACGAGCAGTACTTC. Protein: CASSHAAGATYEQYF.

V usage is TRBV19 and J usage is TRBJ2-7; 14 bases align to TRBD2. CDR3 length: 15 residues. Trimming at V came to 4 bases and at J to 4 bases, leaving 3 bases not matched to a gene. The germline CDR1 and CDR2 sequences are LNHDA and SQIVND (reference sequence). This chain's CDR3 is CASSTGLAGAYEQYF. The CDR3, as DNA: TGTGCCAGTAGTACGGGACTAGCGGGGGCGTACGAGCAGTACTTC.